Listed below are T cell receptor beta chains from one sample, sequenced in a study of blood T cell repertoires in COVID-19. The data were produced by immunoSEQ multiplex PCR, yet TCRdb's version contains in-frame clones alone and is incomplete. Counted here are 200,000 to 250,000 clones, around 88% occurring once; the ten biggest clones make up roughly 1.5%. The sample taken for sequencing was peripheral blood. Receptors were obtained from a young man with active or convalescent COVID-19. CDR3s include the opening cysteine and the closing phenylalanine or tryptophan. D genes are given only for firm matches. For some rows the clone size is stated as once, few or many, or as a class when expanded; others skip it.

>TRBV3-1/TRBV3-2|NA|TRBD2|TRBJ2-1
TGTGCCAGCAGCCCCTCCGGGACTAGGGACAATGAGCAGTTCTTC
CASSPSGTRDNEQFF
>TRBV11-2|NA|TRBD1|TRBJ2-3
TGTGCCAGCAGCCCGCGATGGGCTACAGGGGGCACAGATACGCAGTATTTT
CASSPRWATGGTDTQYF
>TRBV6-1|medium-sized|TRBD2|TRBJ2-1
TGTGCCAGCAGTGAGACGCCGGGACTAGCTAGCGATGAGCAGTTCTTC
CASSETPGLASDEQFF
>TRBV9|NA|TRBD1|TRBJ1-1
TGTGCCAGCAGCGTTACAGGGGGAGGTACTGAAGCTTTCTTT
CASSVTGGGTEAFF
>TRBV7-9|NA|TRBD1|TRBJ2-7
TGTGCCAGCAGCCCGGACAGGGGCTACGAGCAGTACTTC
CASSPDRGYEQYF
>TRBV6-5|NA|TRBD1|TRBJ1-4
TGTGCCAGCAAGACAGGGGTCACTAATGAAAAACTGTTTTTT
CASKTGVTNEKLFF
>TRBV29-1|once|NA|TRBJ2-3
TGCAGCGTGGAAACAGGTCTAGGCGGTACGCAGTATTTT
CSVETGLGGTQYF
>TRBV2|once|TRBD2|TRBJ2-1
TGTGCCAGTAAGCCCGGACTAGCGGCCTACAATGAGCAGTTCTTC
CASKPGLAAYNEQFF
>TRBV18|NA|NA|TRBJ2-3
TGTGCCAGCTCACCGGGAGGAGCAGATACGCAGTATTTT
CASSPGGADTQYF
>TRBV4-3|NA|NA|TRBJ2-7
TGCGCCAGCAGCCAAGATGACTCTCGCTCGGGCGAGCAGTACTTC
CASSQDDSRSGEQYF
>TRBV7-8|NA|NA|TRBJ1-4
TGTGCCAGCAGCCCGGGGGGTGGAGGGGGAGAAAAACTGTTTTTT
CASSPGGGGGEKLFF
>TRBV4-3|NA|NA|TRBJ2-3
TGCGCCAGCAGCCAAGATCCCGGGGGAGATACGCAGTATTTT
CASSQDPGGDTQYF
>TRBV24-1|NA|TRBD2|TRBJ2-2
TGTGCCACCAGCGCTAAAGAGGGGACTAGCGGGATGAACACCGGGGAGCTGTTTTTT
CATSAKEGTSGMNTGELFF
>TRBV28|NA|NA|TRBJ2-7
TGTGCCAGCAGACGAGGAGGGTTTCAGCCTCGCGAGCAGTACTTC
CASRRGGFQPREQYF
>TRBV19|NA|NA|TRBJ1-3
TGTGCCAACCACTTTAGACAGAGCTCTGGAAACACCATATATTTT
CANHFRQSSGNTIYF
>TRBV27|few|NA|TRBJ1-6
TGTGCCAGCAGTTTTCGTCTTCGGGGGACCGATAATTCACCCCTCCACTTT
CASSFRLRGTDNSPLHF
>TRBV10-1|NA|TRBD2|TRBJ2-7
TGCGCCAGCAGTCCCGGGACTAGCGGGCTCTCCTACGAGCAGTACTTC
CASSPGTSGLSYEQYF
>TRBV3-1/TRBV3-2|NA|NA|TRBJ2-7
TGTGCCAGCAGTCGCGGGAAGTCCTACGAGCAGTACTTC
CASSRGKSYEQYF
>TRBV7-9|NA|NA|TRBJ2-1
TGTGCCAGCAGCTTTTCTCTGAGTAATGAGCAGTTCTTC
CASSFSLSNEQFF
>TRBV7-2|NA|NA|TRBJ2-4
TGTGCCAGCAGCTTAGACCTGTACGGAAACATTCAGTACTTC
CASSLDLYGNIQYF
>TRBV19|once|TRBD1|TRBJ1-6
TGTGCCACCCGAGCGGGGCAGGGGGCCTCACCCCTCCACTTT
CATRAGQGASPLHF
>TRBV7-2|NA|NA|TRBJ1-2
TGTGCCAGCAGCGCAAACAGGGCCTCCAACTATGGCTACACCTTC
CASSANRASNYGYTF
>TRBV24-1|NA|NA|TRBJ2-7
TGTGCCACCAGTGGGGCGTCCTCCTACGAGCAGTACTTC
CATSGASSYEQYF
>TRBV11-2|NA|NA|TRBJ2-1
TGTGCCAGCAGCTCCCTCCGTGGCCAGGGTAGCAATGAGCAGTTCTTC
CASSSLRGQGSNEQFF
>TRBV28|NA|NA|TRBJ2-1
TGTGCCAGCAGCCCTGAGAGTAGCGGTTACAATGAGCAGTTCTTC
CASSPESSGYNEQFF